This T cell receptor beta chain is drawn from a study of blood T cells in healthy people across ages. About this clonotype: What it binds is unknown.

General observations from the study: While age rose, TCR beta diversity per million T cells dropped in a roughly linear way. It was held that diversity estimates obtained from one million T cells represented underestimates.

V dropped 0 bases and J dropped 0; count of bases not matched to a gene: 7. CDR1 is DFQATT, CDR2 SNEGSKA, per germline (reference sequence). The CDR3 has 17 residues. Alongside a J-beta primer mix, a sample-barcoded 5' primer served in a second PCR lasting about 7 to 11 cycles. Sequencing recovered at least 2.5 million CDR3-containing paired-end reads from each sample. From the 5' RACE reads, TCRdb called clonotypes with MiXCR, one entry per CDR3 protein. There are 600,000 to 1,000,000 distinct CDR3 sequences in the sample; 58% occur only once, and about 20% lies in the top ten. Extraction yielded at least 5 micrograms of total RNA per sample.

This TCR came from a man aged 30 to 45 in good health. The V and J genes are TRBV20-1 and TRBJ2-4; 8 bases are a match to TRBD2. Sequences were obtained from blood. The CDR3 protein is CSARDLSGGRAKNIQYF. The CDR3 DNA reads TGCAGTGCTAGAGATCTATCGGGGGGGAGAGCCAAAAACATTCAGTACTTC.